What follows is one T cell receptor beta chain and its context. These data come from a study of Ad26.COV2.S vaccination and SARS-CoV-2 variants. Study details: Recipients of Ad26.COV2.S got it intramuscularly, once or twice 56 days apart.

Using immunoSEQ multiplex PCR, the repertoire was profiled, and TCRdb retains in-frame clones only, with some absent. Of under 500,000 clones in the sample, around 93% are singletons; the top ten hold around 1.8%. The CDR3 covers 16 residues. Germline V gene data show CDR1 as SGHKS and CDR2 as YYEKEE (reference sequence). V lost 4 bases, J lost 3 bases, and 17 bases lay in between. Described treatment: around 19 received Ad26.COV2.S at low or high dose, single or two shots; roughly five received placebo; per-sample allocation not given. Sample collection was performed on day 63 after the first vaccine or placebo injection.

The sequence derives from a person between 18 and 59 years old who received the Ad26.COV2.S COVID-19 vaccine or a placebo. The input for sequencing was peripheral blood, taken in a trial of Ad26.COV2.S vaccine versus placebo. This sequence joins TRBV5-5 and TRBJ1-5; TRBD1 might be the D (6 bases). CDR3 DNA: TGTGCCAGCAGCGCTGGGATACAGGGTTCCAATCAGCCCCAGCATTTT. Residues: CASSAGIQGSNQPQHF.